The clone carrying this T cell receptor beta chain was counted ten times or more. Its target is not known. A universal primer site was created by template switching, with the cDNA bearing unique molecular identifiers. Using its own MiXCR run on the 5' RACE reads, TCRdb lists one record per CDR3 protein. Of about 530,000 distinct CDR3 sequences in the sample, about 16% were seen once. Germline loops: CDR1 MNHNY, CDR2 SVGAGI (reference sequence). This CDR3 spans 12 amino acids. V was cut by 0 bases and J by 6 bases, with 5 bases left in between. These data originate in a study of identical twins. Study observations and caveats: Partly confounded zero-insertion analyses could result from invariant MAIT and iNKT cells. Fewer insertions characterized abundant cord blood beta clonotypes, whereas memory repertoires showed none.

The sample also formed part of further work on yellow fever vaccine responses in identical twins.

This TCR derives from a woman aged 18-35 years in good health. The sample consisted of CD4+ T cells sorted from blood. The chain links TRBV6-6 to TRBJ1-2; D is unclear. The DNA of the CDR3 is TGTGCCAGCAGTTACTCGCCGGATGGCTACACCTTC. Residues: CASSYSPDGYTF.